This TCR beta chain was obtained from a study of blood T cell repertoires in COVID-19. Study at large: Researchers got acute and convalescent COVID-19 samples from the United States, Italy and Spain. Nucleic acid was either cDNA or gDNA, and it came from T cells, B-cell-depleted T cells, or PBMCs.

Authors' data handling: Estimates of nucleated cell counts were drawn from the amplification of reference gene primers. Clones were read by immunoSEQ multiplex PCR, and TCRdb kept only the in-frame ones, dropping some. That table is the source of V, J and clone size, and D and trimming were worked out from the DNA. The sample carries fewer than 75,000 clones, 79% recorded once. Trimming took off 2 bases at V and 4 bases at J, with 6 bases between the two ends. CDR3 length equals 13 residues. The germline V gene has CDR1 SEHNR and CDR2 FQNEAQ (reference sequence). This clone was counted a few times. The sequence was obtained from a man in his sixties with acute or convalescent COVID-19. The rearrangement links TRBV7-9 to TRBJ1-3; D is uncertain. The sample comprised peripheral blood. CDR3 in amino acids: CASSLSIGNTIYF. In DNA, the CDR3 is TGTGCCAGCAGCTTATCCATCGGAAACACCATATATTTT.